Listed below are T cell receptor beta chains from one sample, sequenced in a study of cytomegalovirus exposure and HLA in healthy donors. Produced via immunoSEQ multiplex PCR; TCRdb's table is partial and in-frame only. The data contain some 170,000 clones, approximately 96% of them singletons. Sequencing was carried out using PBMCs. The source of these receptors is a woman between 18 and 29 years old in good health and CMV-seronegative. Both conserved end residues are part of each CDR3. A D gene is named only where the DNA matches it firmly. Clone size is shown for a subset of rows, as once, few, many or a class of expanded clone.

J gene	D gene	clone size	CDR3 length	V gene	CDR3 protein	CDR3 DNA
TRBJ1-4	TRBD1	NA	13	TRBV4-2	CASSLPGQGMAFF	TGTGCCAGCAGCCTTCCGGGACAGGGGATGGCGTTTTTT
TRBJ2-5	NA	NA	15	TRBV19	CARHLDSARKETQYF	TGTGCCAGGCATCTGGACAGCGCGCGAAAAGAGACCCAGTACTTC
TRBJ2-7	NA	few	11	TRBV30	CAWSTLYEQYF	TGTGCCTGGAGCACCCTATACGAGCAGTACTTC
TRBJ2-7	TRBD1	NA	13	TRBV27	CASSTDRGYEQYF	TGTGCCAGCAGTACGGACAGGGGCTACGAGCAGTACTTC
TRBJ2-7	TRBD2	NA	13	TRBV7-9	CASSLAAGGEQYF	TGTGCCAGCAGCTTAGCGGCGGGGGGAGAACAGTACTTC
TRBJ1-1	NA	NA	13	TRBV11-1	CASKRGIFTEAFF	TGTGCCAGCAAAAGGGGAATCTTCACTGAAGCTTTCTTT
TRBJ2-5	TRBD1	NA	15	TRBV19	CASSLGQGAGETQYF	TGTGCCAGTAGCCTAGGACAGGGGGCAGGAGAGACCCAGTACTTC
TRBJ2-1	TRBD1	NA	16	TRBV4-3	CASSQVTGQTYNEQFF	TGCGCCAGCAGCCAAGTTACGGGACAGACCTACAATGAGCAGTTCTTC
TRBJ2-7	TRBD2	NA	19	TRBV6-1	CASSEPRDSGGSISYEQYF	TGTGCCAGCAGTGAACCTCGGGATAGCGGGGGGTCTATCTCCTACGAGCAGTACTTC
TRBJ1-3	NA	NA	17	TRBV4-1	CASSHEMEIYSGNTIYF	TGCGCCAGCAGCCACGAGATGGAGATTTACTCTGGAAACACCATATATTTT
TRBJ2-2	TRBD2	NA	18	TRBV9	CASSSGLAGGRVTGELFF	TGTGCCAGCAGCTCGGGACTAGCGGGGGGGCGAGTCACCGGGGAGCTGTTTTTT
TRBJ2-7	TRBD2	NA	12	TRBV29-1	CSVEAAGAEQYF	TGCAGCGTTGAGGCAGCGGGGGCTGAGCAGTACTTC
TRBJ1-2	NA	NA	13	TRBV7-3	CASSLGGLEGYTF	TGTGCCAGCAGCTTGGGGGGATTGGAGGGCTACACCTTC
TRBJ2-3	TRBD2	NA	17	TRBV5-1	CASSDTKPGLGTDTQYF	TGCGCCAGCAGCGATACGAAGCCGGGACTAGGCACAGATACGCAGTATTTT
TRBJ1-2	TRBD1	once	15	TRBV18	CASSPEGQINYGYTF	TGTGCCAGCTCACCAGAGGGACAGATTAACTATGGCTACACCTTC
TRBJ2-2	TRBD2	NA	16	TRBV2	CASSRLAGVNTGELFF	TGTGCCAGCAGCCGACTAGCGGGGGTGAACACCGGGGAGCTGTTTTTT
TRBJ2-5	NA	NA	13	TRBV5-1	CASSPGDQETQYF	TGCGCCAGCAGCCCGGGAGACCAAGAGACCCAGTACTTC
TRBJ1-2	NA	NA	12	TRBV6-1	CATLGGTYGYTF	TGTGCCACCCTGGGGGGAACCTATGGCTACACCTTC
TRBJ2-5	TRBD2	NA	17	TRBV5-1	CASSLNSGGAGGETQYF	TGCGCCAGCAGCCTAAATAGCGGGGGGGCCGGGGGAGAGACCCAGTACTTC
TRBJ2-1	TRBD1	NA	19	TRBV5-6	CASSLEGTGGDSSYNEQFF	TGTGCCAGCAGCTTGGAGGGGACAGGGGGCGACAGCTCCTACAATGAGCAGTTCTTC
TRBJ2-7	TRBD1	few	15	TRBV4-2	CASSQAGDSSYEQYF	TGTGCCAGCAGCCAAGCTGGGGACAGCTCCTACGAGCAGTACTTC
TRBJ1-1	NA	NA	14	TRBV28	CASGTPVSNTEAFF	TGTGCCAGTGGGACTCCGGTCTCGAACACTGAAGCTTTCTTT
TRBJ2-1	TRBD2	NA	18	TRBV7-8	CASSYLGVAGDLYNEQFF	TGTGCCAGCAGCTACCTCGGGGTAGCGGGGGACCTCTACAATGAGCAGTTCTTC
TRBJ1-1	NA	NA	13	TRBV4-3	CASSQGRNTEAFF	TGCGCCAGCAGCCAAGGTCGGAACACTGAAGCTTTCTTT
TRBJ1-2	NA	NA	9	TRBV6-1	CASSEAGDF	TGTGCCAGCAGTGAAGCAGGGGACTTC
TRBJ2-3	NA	NA	17	TRBV18	CASSPKIGGTTTDTQYF	TGTGCCAGCTCACCAAAAATAGGGGGTACAACGACGGATACGCAGTATTTT
TRBJ1-2	TRBD1	NA	14	TRBV7-3	CASSLIRQGDGYTF	TGTGCCAGCAGCTTAATTCGACAGGGAGACGGCTACACCTTC
TRBJ2-5	NA	NA	13	TRBV5-1	CASSLGGGETQYF	TGCGCCAGCAGCTTGGGCGGAGGGGAGACCCAGTACTTC
TRBJ1-6	NA	NA	15	TRBV9	CASSEWGGASSPLHF	TGTGCCAGCAGCGAGTGGGGGGGGGCTAGTTCACCCCTCCACTTT
TRBJ1-2	NA	NA	13	TRBV27	CASSYTTGTGYTF	TGTGCCAGCAGTTACACTACAGGGACCGGCTACACCTTC
TRBJ1-1	TRBD1	NA	12	TRBV7-8	CASNPGGTEAFF	TGTGCCAGCAACCCAGGGGGCACTGAAGCTTTCTTT
TRBJ2-5	NA	NA	14	TRBV30	CAWSNRGGDWAQYF	TGTGCCTGGAGTAACCGAGGGGGGGATTGGGCCCAGTACTTC
TRBJ1-3	NA	NA	14	TRBV18	CASSPLPSGNTIYF	TGTGCCAGCTCACCTCTACCTTCGGGGAACACCATATATTTT
TRBJ2-7	TRBD2	NA	16	TRBV5-1	CASSFDSSGNSYEQYF	TGCGCCAGCAGCTTTGATAGTAGCGGGAACTCCTACGAGCAGTACTTC
TRBJ2-2	TRBD2	NA	16	TRBV10-2	CASSEPSGAMGGELFF	TGCGCCAGCAGTGAGCCTAGCGGGGCCATGGGGGGGGAGCTGTTTTTT
TRBJ2-1	TRBD1	NA	17	TRBV5-1	CASSLIVGTGIYNEQFF	TGCGCCAGCAGCTTGATCGTTGGGACAGGGATTTACAATGAGCAGTTCTTC
TRBJ1-2	NA	NA	14	TRBV13	CASSEGGPGKGYTF	TGTGCCAGCAGCGAAGGGGGTCCCGGGAAAGGCTACACCTTC
TRBJ2-7	TRBD1	NA	15	TRBV6-1	CASSERRRGTYEQYF	TGTGCCAGCAGTGAAAGGCGCAGGGGGACCTACGAGCAGTACTTC
TRBJ2-3	NA	NA	15	TRBV29-1	CSVEDRLTGTDTQYF	TGCAGCGTTGAAGACCGTTTGACAGGAACGGATACGCAGTATTTT
TRBJ2-5	TRBD2	once	15	TRBV7-3	CASSPGRVFQETQYF	TGTGCCAGCAGCCCGGGGAGGGTCTTCCAAGAGACCCAGTACTTC
TRBJ2-5	NA	NA	14	TRBV7-2	CASSRGAAQETQYF	TGTGCCAGCAGCCGGGGGGCTGCCCAAGAGACCCAGTACTTC
TRBJ2-3	NA	once	17	TRBV9	CASSVDADLKITDTQYF	TGTGCCAGCAGCGTAGACGCCGACTTGAAAATCACAGATACGCAGTATTTT
TRBJ2-7	TRBD1	NA	14	TRBV5-1	CASSRTGPVGEQYF	TGCGCCAGCAGCAGGACAGGGCCTGTGGGCGAGCAGTACTTC
TRBJ2-2	NA	NA	20	TRBV7-3	CASSSPHWDDGQLNTGELFF	TGTGCCAGCAGCTCACCACACTGGGACGACGGACAGTTGAACACCGGGGAGCTGTTTTTT
TRBJ2-1	TRBD1	NA	15	TRBV5-6	CASSITGDLSNEQFF	TGTGCCAGCAGCATAACAGGGGATCTCAGCAATGAGCAGTTCTTC
TRBJ1-2	NA	NA	15	TRBV6-5	CASSYSETGWYGYTF	TGTGCCAGCAGTTACTCGGAAACAGGGTGGTATGGCTACACCTTC
TRBJ1-1	NA	NA	13	TRBV4-1	CASSQVGGTEAFF	TGCGCCAGCAGCCAAGTGGGGGGCACTGAAGCTTTCTTT
TRBJ2-3	NA	NA	17	TRBV4-3	CASSQDRGGEYTDTQYF	TGCGCCAGCAGCCAAGATAGGGGGGGGGAATACACAGATACGCAGTATTTT
TRBJ2-2	TRBD1	NA	16	TRBV25-1	CASSDAGTGLAGELFF	TGTGCCAGCAGTGACGCCGGGACAGGGTTGGCCGGGGAGCTGTTTTTT
TRBJ2-7	NA	NA	13	TRBV30	CALVRSENYEQYF	TGTGCGTTGGTACGAAGTGAGAACTACGAGCAGTACTTC
TRBJ2-1	NA	NA	13	TRBV5-1	CASSLRRGFGQFF	TGCGCCAGCAGCTTGCGGCGGGGCTTTGGGCAGTTCTTC
TRBJ1-1	NA	NA	13	TRBV25-1	CASSYGTRAEAFF	TGTGCCAGCAGCTACGGGACAAGGGCTGAAGCTTTCTTT
TRBJ2-2	NA	NA	14	TRBV30	CAGTLAGNTGELFF	TGTGCCGGGACTCTTGCAGGAAACACCGGGGAGCTGTTTTTT
TRBJ2-2	NA	once	14	TRBV5-6	CASTNQAGPGELFF	TGTGCCAGCACCAACCAGGCGGGTCCCGGGGAGCTGTTTTTT
TRBJ2-7	NA	few	14	TRBV10-3	CAISESLGPYEQYF	TGTGCCATCAGTGAGTCTCTGGGGCCCTACGAGCAGTACTTC
TRBJ2-5	TRBD2	NA	14	TRBV2	CASRLALVQETQYF	TGTGCCAGTAGACTAGCACTCGTCCAAGAGACCCAGTACTTC
TRBJ1-5	TRBD1	NA	14	TRBV2	CASRTDRPGEPQHF	TGTGCCAGCAGGACGGACAGGCCAGGGGAGCCCCAGCATTTT
TRBJ2-2	NA	NA	15	TRBV5-6	CASSLVGVNTGELFF	TGTGCCAGCAGCTTGGTAGGGGTGAACACCGGGGAGCTGTTTTTT
TRBJ2-5	NA	NA	14	TRBV27	CASSMRTGLETQYF	TGTGCCAGCAGCATGAGAACAGGGCTGGAGACCCAGTACTTC
TRBJ1-1	NA	few	14	TRBV19	CASSIGLENTEAFF	TGTGCCAGTAGTATTGGACTGGAGAACACTGAAGCTTTCTTT